Given below is one TCR beta chain in context. Its antigen is unidentified. Germline CDR1 and CDR2: SGHVS and FQNEAQ. CDR3 length: 16 residues. This sample was included in a study of CXCR3-negative and CXCR3-positive naive CD8 T cells. The method, 5' RACE with UMI labels, was used to prepare the TRB cDNA libraries. TCRdb reprocessed the 5' RACE reads, with one entry per CDR3 protein and no DNA. Its clone listing holds 100,000 or so distinct CDR3 sequences. Within the CD8+ T cell compartment, naive cells were CD45RO-CCR7+CD27+CD95-. Study findings and constraints: TRB CDR3 hydrophobicity was greater in CXCR3-positive naive cells than in CXCR3-negative naive cells.

The TCR comes from a human donor in good health. Some clones in this sample may be carry-over from other donors' samples. The chain carries TRBV7-8 and TRBJ2-1; TCRdb's D call, TRBD1, is unchecked because there is no DNA. The specimen was naive CXCR3- CD8+ T cells from blood. As for subset: CD45RO-CCR7+CD27+CD95- naive CD8+ T cells lacking CXCR3 (TNR3-). This chain's CDR3 is CASSFQGGSADNEQFF.